This T cell receptor (beta chain) was sequenced in a study of cytomegalovirus exposure and HLA in healthy donors. Regarding the study as a whole: An assumption of roughly uniform sequencing depth across donors underlay the presence/absence analyses. Earlier findings revealed that most TCR beta V segments proved productive either about 87% or about 30% of the time. Compared with the roughly 700-donor mean, an Asian-associated ancestry cluster reportedly had fewer N-insertions, according to a later analysis.

This clone was seen more than once but under ten times. Its antigen is unknown. Researchers ran the PCR with 60 Vbeta and 13 Jbeta primers. Using immunoSEQ multiplex PCR, the repertoire was profiled, and TCRdb retains in-frame clones only, with some absent. The sample gives more than 140,000 clones, over 60% of which show up once; over 2.5% is in the top ten. Trimming shortened V by 0 bases and J by 8 bases, and 7 bases separated the two germline ends. Per the germline V gene, CDR1 is SGHDN and CDR2 is FVKESK. The CDR3 loop spans 13 amino acids. Unrecorded immune exposure was likely among donors, who were nominally healthy when sampled.

The sequencing sample was made of PBMCs. This TCR came from a woman between 25 and 40 years old in good health and CMV-seropositive. The rearrangement joins TRBV14 to TRBJ1-4; the D is unclear. CDR3 DNA sequence: TGTGCCAGCAGCCAAGACTTGGGCGAAAAACTGTTTTTT. It encodes CASSQDLGEKLFF.